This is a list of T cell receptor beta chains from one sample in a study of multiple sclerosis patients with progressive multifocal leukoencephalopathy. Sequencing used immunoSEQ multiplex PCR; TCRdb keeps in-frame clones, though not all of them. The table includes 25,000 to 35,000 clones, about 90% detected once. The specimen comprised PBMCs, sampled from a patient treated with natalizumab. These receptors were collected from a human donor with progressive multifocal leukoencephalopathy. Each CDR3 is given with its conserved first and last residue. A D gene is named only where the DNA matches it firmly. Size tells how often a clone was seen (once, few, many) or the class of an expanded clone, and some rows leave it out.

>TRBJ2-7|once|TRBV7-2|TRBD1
CASSWGQPYEQYF
TGTGCCAGCAGCTGGGGACAGCCCTACGAGCAGTACTTC
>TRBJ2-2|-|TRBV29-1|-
CSAAGPSGNTGELFF
TGCAGCGCCGCGGGACCTTCAGGGAACACCGGGGAGCTGTTTTTT
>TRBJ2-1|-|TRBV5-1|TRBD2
CASSFGLAGTVEQFF
TGCGCCAGCAGCTTTGGACTAGCGGGCACTGTGGAGCAGTTCTTC
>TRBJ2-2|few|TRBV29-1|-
CSVVQFEGSSTGELFF
TGCAGCGTTGTTCAGTTTGAAGGTTCGAGCACCGGGGAGCTGTTTTTT
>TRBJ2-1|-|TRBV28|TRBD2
CASSQERDPYNEQFF
TGTGCCAGCAGTCAGGAGCGGGACCCCTACAATGAGCAGTTCTTC
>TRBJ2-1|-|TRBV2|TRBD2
CASSEALTSGRWNEQFF
TGTGCCAGCAGTGAAGCACTAACTAGCGGGAGGTGGAATGAGCAGTTCTTC
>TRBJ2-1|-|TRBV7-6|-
CASSLQPGTNNEQFF
TGTGCCAGCAGCCTCCAACCGGGAACTAACAATGAGCAGTTCTTC
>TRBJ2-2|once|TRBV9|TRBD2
CASSVISGITGELFF
TGTGCCAGCAGCGTAATAAGCGGGATTACCGGGGAGCTGTTTTTT
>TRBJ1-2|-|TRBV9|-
CASSVGRGTNYGYTF
TGTGCCAGCAGCGTAGGCAGGGGTACTAACTATGGCTACACCTTC
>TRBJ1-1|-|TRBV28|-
CASSLVGNTEAFF
TGTGCCAGCAGTTTGGTCGGTAACACTGAAGCTTTCTTT
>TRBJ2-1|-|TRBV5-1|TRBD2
CASSLDGLAGDEFF
TGCGCCAGCAGCTTGGATGGACTAGCGGGAGATGAGTTCTTC
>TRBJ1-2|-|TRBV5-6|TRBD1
CASRPGGGMDGYTF
TGTGCCAGCAGACCAGGGGGAGGGATGGATGGCTACACCTTC
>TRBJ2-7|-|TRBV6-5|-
CASSLTGSSYEQYF
TGTGCCAGCAGTTTAACCGGGTCCTCCTACGAGCAGTACTTC
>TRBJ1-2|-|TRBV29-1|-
CSVCCVGTHYGYTF
TGCAGCGTTTGTTGTGTCGGAACACACTATGGCTACACCTTC
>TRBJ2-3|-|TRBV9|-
CASSVAPGARGGTDTQYF
TGTGCCAGCAGCGTAGCTCCCGGGGCTAGAGGAGGCACAGATACGCAGTATTTT
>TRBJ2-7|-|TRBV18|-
CASSPSTLPLDEQYF
TGTGCCAGCTCACCGAGCACCCTTCCCCTCGACGAGCAGTACTTC
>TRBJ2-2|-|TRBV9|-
CASSDGLIGSWGGELFF
TGTGCCAGCAGCGATGGTCTTATCGGGAGCTGGGGCGGGGAGCTGTTTTTT
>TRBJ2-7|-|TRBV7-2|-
CASSLGGGLYEQYF
TGTGCCAGCAGCTTAGGCGGGGGCCTCTACGAGCAGTACTTC
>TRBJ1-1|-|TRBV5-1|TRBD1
CASSLGQGLLTEAFF
TGCGCCAGCAGCTTGGGACAGGGCTTATTAACTGAAGCTTTCTTT
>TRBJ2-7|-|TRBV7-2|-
CASSLGNLPDEQYF
TGTGCCAGCAGCTTAGGGAACCTCCCTGACGAGCAGTACTTC
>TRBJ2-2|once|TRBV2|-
CASMGDTNTGELFF
TGTGCCAGCATGGGCGACACGAACACCGGGGAGCTGTTTTTT
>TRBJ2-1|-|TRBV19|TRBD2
CASGGLAGDNEQFF
TGTGCCAGTGGGGGACTAGCGGGAGACAATGAGCAGTTCTTC
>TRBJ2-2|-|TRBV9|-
CASSLILGGELFF
TGTGCCAGCAGCCTCATCCTCGGCGGGGAGCTGTTTTTT
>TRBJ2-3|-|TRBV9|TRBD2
CASSVGSGLADGTDTQYF
TGTGCCAGCAGCGTAGGATCGGGACTAGCGGACGGCACAGATACGCAGTATTTT
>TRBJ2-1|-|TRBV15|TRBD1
CATSPRQGSYNEQFF
TGTGCCACCAGCCCCCGACAGGGGTCCTACAATGAGCAGTTCTTC
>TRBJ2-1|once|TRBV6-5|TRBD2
CASSPRTSGSAEQFF
TGTGCCAGCAGTCCCCGGACTAGCGGGTCCGCCGAGCAGTTCTTC
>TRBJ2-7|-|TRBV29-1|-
CSVEGAIPYEQYF
TGCAGCGTTGAAGGGGCGATCCCCTACGAGCAGTACTTC
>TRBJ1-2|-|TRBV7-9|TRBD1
CASSRTGEFGYGYTF
TGTGCCAGCAGCCGAACAGGGGAATTTGGCTATGGCTACACCTTC
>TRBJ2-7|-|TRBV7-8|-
CASSFRDGPYEQYF
TGTGCCAGCAGCTTTCGAGACGGCCCCTACGAGCAGTACTTC
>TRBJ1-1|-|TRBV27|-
CASSLRVRAEAFF
TGTGCCAGCAGTTTAAGGGTCAGGGCTGAAGCTTTCTTT
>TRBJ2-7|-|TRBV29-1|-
CSVAGSPYEQYF
TGCAGCGTTGCGGGATCTCCCTACGAGCAGTACTTC
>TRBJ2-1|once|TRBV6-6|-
CASLGSNSYNEQFF
TGTGCCAGCCTGGGGTCTAACTCCTACAATGAGCAGTTCTTC
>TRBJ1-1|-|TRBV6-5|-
CATQRGEAFF
TGTGCCACCCAGAGGGGTGAAGCTTTCTTT
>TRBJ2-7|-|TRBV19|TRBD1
CASRAPGQAYEQYF
TGTGCCAGTAGGGCACCGGGACAGGCCTACGAGCAGTACTTC
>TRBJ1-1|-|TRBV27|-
CASSSLEGTEAFF
TGTGCCAGCAGTAGCCTAGAGGGCACTGAAGCTTTCTTT
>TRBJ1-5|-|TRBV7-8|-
CASSLGSGVDQPQHF
TGTGCCAGCAGCTTAGGGTCGGGAGTGGACCAGCCCCAGCATTTT
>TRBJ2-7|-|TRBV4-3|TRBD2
CASSQDSLVGGRAYEQYF
TGCGCCAGCAGCCAAGATAGTTTAGTGGGAGGGCGAGCCTACGAGCAGTACTTC
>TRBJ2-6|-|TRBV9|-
CASSAGSLGANVLTF
TGTGCCAGCAGCGCTGGGTCGTTAGGGGCCAACGTCCTGACTTTC
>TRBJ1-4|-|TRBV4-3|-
CASSHLAGANEKLFF
TGCGCCAGCAGCCACCTGGCAGGAGCTAATGAAAAACTGTTTTTT
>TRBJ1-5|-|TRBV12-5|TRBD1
CASGLVLGGGGNNQPQHF
TGTGCTAGTGGTTTGGTACTAGGTGGAGGGGGCAACAATCAGCCCCAGCATTTT
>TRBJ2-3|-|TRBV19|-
CASSISGSTDTQYF
TGTGCCAGTAGTATTTCTGGGAGCACAGATACGCAGTATTTT
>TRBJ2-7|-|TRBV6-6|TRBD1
CASSPGGGSGYEQYF
TGTGCCAGCAGTCCAGGGGGCGGGTCCGGCTACGAGCAGTACTTC
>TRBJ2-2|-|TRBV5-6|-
CASSRYGGTGELFF
TGTGCCAGCAGTCGATACGGGGGCACCGGGGAGCTGTTTTTT
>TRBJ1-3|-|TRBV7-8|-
CASSLGTSSGNTIYF
TGTGCCAGCAGCTTAGGGACCAGCTCTGGAAACACCATATATTTT
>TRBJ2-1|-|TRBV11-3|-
CASSRDTGSSYNEQFF
TGTGCCAGCAGCCGTGATACAGGGTCCTCCTACAATGAGCAGTTCTTC
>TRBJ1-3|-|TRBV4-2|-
CASSQGGNTIYF
TGTGCCAGCAGCCAAGGGGGGAACACCATATATTTT
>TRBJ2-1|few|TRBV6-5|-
CASSRGLLAYEQFF
TGTGCCAGCAGCCGGGGACTTTTGGCGTATGAGCAGTTCTTC
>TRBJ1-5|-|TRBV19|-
CASSIDPTNQPQHF
TGTGCCAGTAGTATAGACCCTACAAATCAGCCCCAGCATTTT
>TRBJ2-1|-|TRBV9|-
CASSVETRANEQFF
TGTGCCAGCAGCGTAGAGACGAGGGCCAATGAGCAGTTCTTC